One sample yielded the 29 T cell receptor beta chains listed below, sequenced in a study of T cell changes during pregnancy in multiple sclerosis. The assay was immunoSEQ multiplex PCR, and TCRdb's table has in-frame clones only and misses some. The table has around 50,000 clones, about 92% seen once. Sequences were derived from CD4+ T cells from peripheral blood mononuclear cells, sampled in the third trimester of pregnancy. Source of these receptors: a female donor with multiple sclerosis, enrolled in a pregnancy study.

The sample holds a few counts of this clone. V and J are TRBV28 and TRBJ2-1; 7 bases map to TRBD2. V was clipped by 6 bases and J by 4 bases; unmatched bases: 15. CDR1 is MDHEN and CDR2 is SYDVKM in the germline V gene. The CDR3 spans 17 residues. CDR3 nucleotides: TGTGCCAGCAGCCTTGAAAAGGGGAGGGCCGCATACAATGAGCAGTTCTTC. It yields the protein CASSLEKGRAAYNEQFF.

This clone appeared once. The chain joins TRBV11-1 to TRBJ1-1; no clear D gene. Trimming removed 1 base at V and 0 bases at J, with 6 bases between. This CDR3 is 14 amino acids long. The germline CDR1 and CDR2 sequences are SGHAT and FQDESV (reference sequence). CDR3 nucleotide sequence: TGTGCCAGCAGCTTAGGGCAGTTGAACACTGAAGCTTTCTTT. Its protein is CASSLGQLNTEAFF.

The CDR3 region has the DNA TGTGCCAGTAGTGTACAGGGGGGAGCCCATCAGCCCCAGCATTTT. Amino acid sequence: CASSVQGGAHQPQHF. The V call is TRBV19, the J call TRBJ1-5; the match to TRBD1 covers 8 bases. Germline CDR1 reads LNHDA; CDR2 reads SQIVND (reference sequence). V dropped 5 bases and J dropped 5; count of bases not matched to a gene: 8. The CDR3 has 15 amino acids.

CDR3 nucleotides: TGTGCCAGCAGCTCAACCGACGGAGCCTCTGGAAACACCATATATTTT. It is translated as CASSSTDGASGNTIYF. The rearrangement links TRBV5-6 to TRBJ1-3, with D uncertain. Germline CDR1 reads SGHDT; CDR2 reads YYEEEE. Trimming stripped 3 bases from V and 0 bases from J, with 13 bases between. The CDR3 runs to 16 residues.

The rearrangement joins TRBV18 to TRBJ2-7; D might be TRBD1 (6 bases). Germline V gene sequence: CDR1 KGHSH, CDR2 LQKENI. V lost 0 bases, J lost 5 bases, and 11 bases lay in between. The CDR3 covers 14 residues. Written as DNA, the CDR3 is TGTGCCAGCTCACCACCTGGCAGGGGAAACGAGCAGTACTTC. Amino acid sequence: CASSPPGRGNEQYF.

J is TRBJ1-5 and V is TRBV6-1, with 7 bases aligning to TRBD1. The CDR3 spans 14 residues. CDR1 MNHNS and CDR2 SASEGT come from the germline V gene. J gave up 5 bases and V 4 bases, and 5 bases lay outside the gene matches. The CDR3 loop reads CASSGGTDYQPQHF. CDR3 nucleotide sequence: TGTGCCAGCAGTGGAGGGACAGACTATCAGCCCCAGCATTTT.

The CDR3 spells CASSRQGALGYTF. The CDR3 DNA is TGTGCCAGCAGCAGACAGGGGGCGCTGGGCTACACCTTC. The V gene is TRBV5-5, the J gene TRBJ1-2; 10 nucleotides align to TRBD1. This CDR3 spans 13 amino acids. Germline V gene sequence: CDR1 SGHKS, CDR2 YYEKEE (reference sequence). V dropped 4 bases and J dropped 8; count of bases not matched to a gene: 5.

J is TRBJ2-7 and V is TRBV29-1; D is uncertain. The V end lost 2 bases, the J end lost 0 bases, and 5 bases lay between the germline ends. The CDR3 is made up of 12 amino acids. The germline CDR1 and CDR2 sequences are SQVTM and ANQGSEA. CDR3 nucleotide sequence: TGCAGCGTTGAAACATTCTCCTACGAGCAGTACTTC. This translates into CSVETFSYEQYF.

V is TRBV11-3 and J is TRBJ2-2; 9 bases fit TRBD2. Germline assignment: CDR1 SGHNT and CDR2 YENEEA. This CDR3 has 17 amino acids. J lost 0 bases, V lost 6 bases, and 8 bases had no gene match. The CDR3 coding sequence is TGTGCCAGCAGTCCCTCTTTAGCGGGAGCGAACACCGGGGAGCTGTTTTTT. Its translation: CASSPSLAGANTGELFF.

The rearrangement links TRBV28 to TRBJ2-1; a weak D match, TRBD2 (5 bases). This CDR3 is built from 15 residues. The V gene lost 3 bases and the J gene lost 5 bases, with 14 bases spanning the gap. Germline assignment: CDR1 MDHEN and CDR2 SYDVKM. The CDR3 region has the DNA TGTGCCAGCAGTTTGGAGGATTGGCCCGACAATGAGCAGTTCTTC. Protein sequence: CASSLEDWPDNEQFF.

The chain links TRBV6-1 to TRBJ2-1; D might be TRBD2 (6 bases). This CDR3 contains 15 residues. The germline V gene encodes CDR1 MNHNS and CDR2 SASEGT. V was cut by 6 bases and J by 11 bases, with 23 bases left in between. The chain's CDR3 is CASRRGTSSETKQFF. The CDR3 DNA sequence: TGTGCCAGCAGGCGGGGCACCTCTAGCGAAACAAAGCAGTTCTTC.

The sample holds one count of this clone. V is TRBV19 and J is TRBJ2-7; 7 bases align to TRBD1. V lost 4 bases to trimming and J lost 2 bases; unmatched junction nucleotides: 5. CDR3 size: 14 residues. Germline CDR1 reads LNHDA; CDR2 reads SQIVND (reference sequence). The CDR3 DNA follows: TGTGCCAGTAGTACCCAGGGGGTCCCCTACGAGCAGTACTTC. The encoded protein is CASSTQGVPYEQYF.

CDR3 region: CASSADATNEKLFF. CDR3 DNA: TGTGCCAGCAGCGCAGATGCAACTAATGAAAAACTGTTTTTT. This sequence joins TRBV5-4 and TRBJ1-4, with D uncertain. This CDR3 is 14 amino acids long. Germline assignment: CDR1 SGHNT and CDR2 YYREEE (reference sequence). V was cut by 4 bases and J by 0 bases, with 7 bases left in between. The full variable domain, in which reference TRBV5-4 and TRBJ1-4 provide the parts outside the CDR3, is ETGVTQSPTHLIKTRGQQVTLRCSSQSGHNTVSWYQQALGQGPQFIFQYYREEENGRGNFPPRFSGLQFPNYSSELNVNALELDDSALYLCASSADATNEKLFFGSGTQLSVL.

The chain has TRBV19 and TRBJ2-2, with TRBD1 matching 9 bases. V was clipped by 10 bases and J by 4 bases; unmatched bases: 13. The germline CDR1 and CDR2 sequences are LNHDA and SQIVND (reference sequence). This CDR3 is 16 amino acids long. CDR3 amino acids: CATTSRNRGPTGELFF. CDR3 nucleotide sequence: TGTGCCACCACATCCCGCAACAGGGGGCCCACCGGGGAGCTGTTTTTT.

This chain uses TRBV9 with TRBJ1-1; D is ambiguous. The CDR3 contains 16 residues. In germline, CDR1 is SGDLS, CDR2 YYNGEE. V was cut by 0 bases and J by 1 base, with 13 bases left in between. CDR3 residues: CASSVELFLENTEAFF. As DNA, the CDR3 is TGTGCCAGCAGCGTAGAACTTTTCCTCGAGAACACTGAAGCTTTCTTT.

The chain uses TRBV27 and TRBJ2-7; 10 bases map to TRBD1. This CDR3 is 15 amino acids long. J lost 2 bases, V lost 2 bases, and 3 bases had no gene match. Germline CDR1 and CDR2: MNHEY and SMNVEV (reference sequence). CDR3 in amino acids: CASSLTGTGAYEQYF. CDR3 sequence (DNA): TGTGCCAGCAGTTTAACCGGGACAGGGGCCTACGAGCAGTACTTC.

J is TRBJ1-5 and V is TRBV7-2; D unclear. CDR1 is SGHTA and CDR2 is FQGNSA in the germline V gene. V was clipped by 3 bases and J by 4 bases, with 4 bases between them. The CDR3 loop spans 12 amino acids. CDR3 nucleotides: TGTGCCAGCAGCTTGTATAATCAGCCCCAGCATTTT. Translated, it gives CASSLYNQPQHF.

V is TRBV11-2 and J is TRBJ2-3; D ambiguous. Germline V gene sequence: CDR1 SGHAT, CDR2 FQNNGV. CDR3 size: 14 residues. The V end was cut by 6 bases, the J end by 4 bases, with 14 bases between. In DNA, the CDR3 is TGTGCCAGCAGGGAGAGTAGATTGGCAGATACGCAGTATTTT. Encoded protein: CASRESRLADTQYF.

This rearrangement joins TRBV4-1 to TRBJ1-2; tentative D call: TRBD1 (6 bases). This CDR3 has 16 amino acids. Germline CDR1 MGHRA, CDR2 YSYEKL. The germline V and J ends were trimmed by 4 bases and 6 bases, with 21 bases remaining between them. CDR3 amino acids: CASSPQILGTGHGYTF. CDR3 DNA: TGCGCCAGCAGCCCCCAAATTCTCGGAACAGGGCATGGCTACACCTTC.

V usage is TRBV7-2 and J usage is TRBJ2-7; the match to TRBD1 covers 7 bases. This CDR3 spans 12 amino acids. Looked up from germline, CDR1 is SGHTA and CDR2 is FQGNSA. The J segment lost 5 bases and the V segment lost 5 bases, leaving 3 bases of the junction unmatched. Here the CDR3 reads CASSRGTDEQYF. CDR3 nucleotides: TGTGCCAGCAGCAGAGGGACAGACGAGCAGTACTTC.

The V call is TRBV5-1, the J call TRBJ2-7; a possible D gene is TRBD2 (5 bases). CDR3 length equals 14 residues. Trimming took off 2 bases at V and 5 bases at J, with 14 bases between the two ends. CDR1 SGHRS and CDR2 YFSETQ come from the germline V gene. CDR3 bases: TGCGCCAGCAGCTTACGGGTGGGGAGCGACGAGCAGTACTTC. Protein: CASSLRVGSDEQYF.

This chain joins TRBV7-8 and TRBJ2-3, with D perhaps TRBD1 (6 bases). Trimming cost V 4 bases and J 2 bases, with 16 bases left between them. Looked up from germline, CDR1 is SGHVS and CDR2 is FQNEAQ. The CDR3 has 16 residues. The CDR3 DNA is TGTGCCAGCAGCTCCCGGACAGCGACCCTCACAGATACGCAGTATTTT. This codes for CASSSRTATLTDTQYF.

V usage is TRBV29-1 and J usage is TRBJ1-2; D may be TRBD1 (5 bases). CDR1 is SQVTM, CDR2 ANQGSEA, per germline. Trimming took off 1 base at V and 5 bases at J, with 8 bases between the two ends. The length of the CDR3 is 12 residues. This CDR3 is CSVEGGGYGYTF. The CDR3 bases are TGCAGCGTTGAAGGGGGGGGGTATGGCTACACCTTC.

The genes are TRBV21-1 and TRBJ1-5. TRBV21-1 corresponds to a pseudogene. The CDR3 loop spans 22 amino acids. The CDR3 DNA reads TGTGCCAGCACCGATATCCCCCCGGGAGGTTGCCGGGAAATACCTAGCAATCAGCCCCAGCATTTT. Its protein is CASTDIPPGGCREIPSNQPQHF.

The rearrangement uses TRBV5-1 and TRBJ2-7; TRBD2 matches 7 bases. This CDR3 is built from 13 residues. V gave up 0 bases and J gave up 7 bases; unmatched junction bases: 4. Germline V gives CDR1 SGHRS, CDR2 YFSETQ. The CDR3 nucleotides read TGCGCCAGCAGCTTGGCTAGCGGCGGGGAGCAGTACTTC. Translating it yields CASSLASGGEQYF.

The chain joins TRBV2 to TRBJ1-2; 8 bases are shared with TRBD1. V lost 4 bases to trimming and J lost 9 bases; unmatched junction nucleotides: 4. Germline V gene lookup returns CDR1 SNHLY and CDR2 FYNNEI. The CDR3 sequence is 12 residues long. The CDR3 spells CASSGTGMSYTF. CDR3 sequence (DNA): TGTGCCAGCAGTGGGACAGGGATGAGCTACACCTTC.

The chain carries TRBV27 and TRBJ2-7; possible D gene TRBD2, 7 bases. V shed 6 bases and J shed 6 bases, with 18 bases lying between them. The CDR3 runs to 14 residues. CDR1 MNHEY and CDR2 SMNVEV come from the germline V gene (reference sequence). The CDR3 loop is CASRITGGGGEQYF. CDR3 DNA sequence: TGTGCCAGCAGGATAACCGGAGGGGGGGGCGAGCAGTACTTC.

The chain couples TRBV29-1 to TRBJ1-4, with 12 bases that match TRBD1. With V trimmed by 4 bases and J by 2 bases, 5 bases remained unmatched. Germline V gene lookup returns CDR1 SQVTM and CDR2 ANQGSEA. CDR3 size: 16 residues. For the CDR3, the DNA is TGCAGCGTTGCTGGGACAGGGGGCTTGACTAATGAAAAACTGTTTTTT. Its translation: CSVAGTGGLTNEKLFF. Full variable domain (missing parts from reference TRBV29-1 and TRBJ1-4): SAVISQKPSRDICQRGTSLTIQCQVDSQVTMMFWYRQQPGQSLTLIATANQGSEATYESGFVIDKFPISRPNLTFSTLTVSNMSPEDSSIYLCSVAGTGGLTNEKLFFGSGTQLSVL.

The rearrangement joins TRBV6-1 to TRBJ1-2; possible D gene TRBD1, 6 bases. The ends were cut back, 4 bases at V and 5 bases at J, with 14 bases in the middle. Germline V gives CDR1 MNHNS, CDR2 SASEGT. CDR3 length: 14 residues. This CDR3 is CASSGRGADYGYTF. The CDR3 region has the DNA TGTGCCAGCAGTGGACGGGGGGCAGATTATGGCTACACCTTC.